A selection of T cell receptor beta chains follows, all from one sample in a study of blood T cell repertoires in COVID-19. Assay: immunoSEQ multiplex PCR; the TCRdb copy retains only in-frame clones and omits some. This table has 200,000 to 250,000 clones, less than 90% appearing once. Sequencing input: peripheral blood. These receptors all come from a man aged 55 to 70 with acute or convalescent COVID-19. Each CDR3 is given without its conserved first and last residue. Expanded clones are given a class, and other clones once, few, many or no size at all.

>TRBV30|TRBJ2-2|NA
AWSLTAGADSGELF
>TRBV6-2/TRBV6-3|TRBJ1-2|NA
ASSYGLARGLLGYT
>TRBV18|TRBJ2-7|NA
ASSQTQLSYEQY
>TRBV24-1|TRBJ2-2|NA
ATGLTRNTGELF
>TRBV7-9|TRBJ2-7|few
ASIAAGGRYEQY
>TRBV27|TRBJ2-5|NA
ASSFQYPQETQY
>TRBV18|TRBJ1-4|NA
ASSPPGTGKEKLF
>TRBV15|TRBJ2-7|NA
ATSRDRGGIYEQY
>TRBV18|TRBJ2-1|NA
ASSSSSSGIVNEQF
>TRBV2|TRBJ2-2|NA
ASSPLAGAGGELF
>TRBV5-4|TRBJ1-1|NA
ASSLQGVNTEAF
>TRBV7-2|TRBJ2-6|once
ASSRYRGQDFPGANVLT
>TRBV18|TRBJ1-1|once
ASSPGTGGMNTEAF
>TRBV5-5|TRBJ2-5|few
ASSLAGTQQETQY
>TRBV19|TRBJ2-7|NA
ASSGLASGSPEQY
>TRBV7-3|TRBJ1-4|NA
ASSLWGVATNEKLF
>TRBV6-4|TRBJ1-4|NA
ASSGPPLNEKLF
>TRBV4-3|TRBJ2-7|NA
ASSQDDSSSYEQY
>TRBV27|TRBJ2-7|NA
ASSQTRQAGEQY
>TRBV28|TRBJ2-7|NA
ASSLPLSYEQY
>TRBV5-8|TRBJ1-5|few
ASSLARQDIHQPQH
>TRBV29-1|TRBJ1-1|NA
SVDPGTIKNTEAF
>TRBV3-1/TRBV3-2|TRBJ2-3|once
ASSLLAGTSTDTQY
>TRBV28|TRBJ1-5|NA
ASSNPGQGGQPQH
>TRBV5-4|TRBJ1-1|NA
ASSPIRGQGAEAF
>TRBV11-1|TRBJ1-2|NA
ASSRSALGGADGYT
>TRBV6-1|TRBJ2-7|NA
ASSEGLATYEQY
>TRBV6-2/TRBV6-3|TRBJ2-6|NA
ASSLQGPDWANVLT
>TRBV28|TRBJ2-1|NA
ASSLGPGQLIQF
>TRBV7-6|TRBJ2-7|once
ASSLSVDNYEQY
>TRBV12-3/TRBV12-4|TRBJ2-1|NA
ASSRMNEQF
>TRBV2|TRBJ2-1|NA
ASSEGAGTYNEQF
>TRBV10-3|TRBJ2-2|NA
AISEMGGNTGELF
>TRBV28|TRBJ2-2|NA
ASSWTVTGELF
>TRBV27|TRBJ2-1|once
ASSLLAGVTSEQF
>TRBV24-1|TRBJ2-2|few
ATVAGVGTGELF
>TRBV28|TRBJ1-2|NA
ASSFQDRTDYGYT
>TRBV5-8|TRBJ1-2|NA
ASSLDNSRYGYT
>TRBV5-1|TRBJ2-1|NA
ASSLGGQRNEQF
>TRBV3-1/TRBV3-2|TRBJ1-1|NA
ASSQDRGSRGLGTEAF
>TRBV9|TRBJ1-4|NA
ASSETGAARANEKLF
>TRBV6-5|TRBJ1-1|NA
ASRSEATMNTEAF
>TRBV9|TRBJ2-2|NA
ASSVDEASGTGGELF
>TRBV25-1|TRBJ1-1|NA
ASSEGGIGPMNTEAF
>TRBV13|TRBJ1-2|NA
ASSLAVPRTDNYGYT
>TRBV9|TRBJ1-3|NA
ASSVERGARGNTIY
>TRBV6-2/TRBV6-3|TRBJ2-7|NA
ASSQDYHGVSYEQY